This TCR beta chain was recovered during a study of T cell repertoires in cytomegalovirus infection (dated by TCRdb to between 2018 and 2020). Concerning the study at large: Peptide stimulations targeted recently identified HLA-C-restricted CMV epitopes, whose presentation resists viral immunomodulation, together with well-studied HLA-B-restricted epitopes. Because public TCR beta signatures pointed to carriage of CMV infection together with the matching HLA type, the HLA type of each donor mattered for the analysis. Overall study outcomes, separate from this receptor: In both this cohort and an independent cohort of a few hundred donors, the cumulative frequency of public TCR beta family members distinguished carriers of CMV infection plus the relevant HLA type. The ex vivo response was dominated by HLA-C-restricted CMV-specific TCR beta clonotypes, which also provided the single most frequent clonotype in two of eight donors.

The meaning of the sample's treatment or condition label: in vitro stimulation with specific CMV peptide epitopes to enrich CMV-specific T cells. Notes on this clonotype: Its antigen is not yet known. The sample holds no much larger clone one base away, and base qualities are not on file.

Sequencer: Illumina HiSeq 1500. In TCRdb, the public reads were trimmed at Q25 with fastp and aligned with MiXCR, with productive beta chains retained. Every distinct CDR3 protein forms one entry, paired with its most common genes and DNA. The sample profile shows about 890,000 distinct CDR3 sequences; about a third of them were found once. The top ten hold about an eighth of the sample. Source: cultured CD8+ T cells from PBMCs, taken from culture after CMV antigen stimulation. This TCR came from a human donor in good health (CMV status not recorded). Some clones in this sample may be carry-over from other donors' samples.

The DNA sequence reads TGTGCCATCAGTGAGTCCCGGCCCACGGGGACTGAAGCTTTCTTT. Its translation reads: CAISESRPTGTEAFF. This sequence uses TRBV10-3 and TRBJ1-1; no D gene is confidently identified. From the cysteine up to the phenylalanine, the CDR3 has a length of 15 residues. The retained sequence is limited to the CDR3, 45 bases, with the frame set at the first base. The germline V gene sets CDR1 to ENHRY and CDR2 to SYGVKD. V is shortened by 0 bases, J by 5 bases, and the region joining them spans 13 bases.